The T cell receptor beta chain described here comes from a study of shared clonotypes between healthy human individuals. Whole-study findings and limits: Sampling involved blood alone; tissue repertoires likely differ. Generation probability values for non-shared clonotypes were lower than those for clonotypes shared by all four donors. The sharing of 5% to 6.5% of naive CD4 clonotypes was seen across a handful of donors.

The repertoire was sequenced with immunoSEQ multiplex PCR; TCRdb's copy has only in-frame clones and lacks some. This table holds fewer than 400,000 clones, around 72% found once. A word on this clone: Its cognate antigen is unknown.

Trimming took off 0 bases at V and 9 bases at J, with 27 bases between the two ends. The CDR3 runs to 19 residues. Germline V gene lookup returns CDR1 MGHRA and CDR2 YSYEKL. The sample was memory CD4+ T cells sorted from blood. Subset noted: CD45RA-negative fraction. The chain couples TRBV4-1 to TRBJ2-1; maybe TRBD2 (5 bases). The TCR was taken from a young man in good health. The CDR3 bases are TGCGCCAGCAGCCAAGATCTTCCAGGTGGAGCGGAGAGACGTAGTGAGCAGTTCTTC. Amino acids: CASSQDLPGGAERRSEQFF.